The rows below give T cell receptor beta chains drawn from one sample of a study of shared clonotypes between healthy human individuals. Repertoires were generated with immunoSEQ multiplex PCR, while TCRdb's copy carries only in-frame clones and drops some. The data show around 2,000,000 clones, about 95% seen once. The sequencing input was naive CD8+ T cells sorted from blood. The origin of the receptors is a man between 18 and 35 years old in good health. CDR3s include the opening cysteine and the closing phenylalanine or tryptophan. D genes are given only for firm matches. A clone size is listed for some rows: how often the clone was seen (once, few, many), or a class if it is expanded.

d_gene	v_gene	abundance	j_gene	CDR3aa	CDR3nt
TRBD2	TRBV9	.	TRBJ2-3	CASSVGNLAGTRGNHADTQYF	TGTGCCAGCAGCGTAGGGAACCTAGCGGGAACACGGGGAAACCACGCAGATACGCAGTATTTT
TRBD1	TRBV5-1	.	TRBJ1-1	CASSKGTVGNTEAFF	TGCGCCAGCAGCAAAGGGACAGTAGGAAACACTGAAGCTTTCTTT
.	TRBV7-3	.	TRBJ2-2	CASSSSYTGELFF	TGTGCCAGCAGCTCTTCTTACACCGGGGAGCTGTTTTTT
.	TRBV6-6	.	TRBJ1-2	CASSLGGGDYGYTF	TGTGCCAGCAGCCTCGGAGGGGGAGACTATGGCTACACCTTC
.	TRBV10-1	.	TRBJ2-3	CASSEGGSSTDTQYF	TGCGCCAGCAGTGAAGGGGGATCTAGCACAGATACGCAGTATTTT
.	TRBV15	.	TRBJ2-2	CATSREEVYTGELFF	TGTGCCACCAGCAGAGAAGAGGTTTACACCGGGGAGCTGTTTTTT
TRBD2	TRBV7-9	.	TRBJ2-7	CASSLASGGLAGDEQYF	TGTGCCAGCAGCTTAGCGAGTGGGGGACTAGCGGGAGACGAGCAGTACTTC
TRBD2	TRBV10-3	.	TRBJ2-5	CAIKGLAGQETQYF	TGTGCCATCAAGGGCCTAGCGGGGCAAGAGACCCAGTACTTC
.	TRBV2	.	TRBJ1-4	CASSEAPQEKLFF	TGTGCCAGCAGTGAAGCCCCACAGGAAAAACTGTTTTTT
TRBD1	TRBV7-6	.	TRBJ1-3	CASSLVGTGTPSGNTIYF	TGTGCCAGCAGCTTAGTTGGGACAGGGACCCCCTCTGGAAACACCATATATTTT
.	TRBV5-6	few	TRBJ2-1	CASSLYYNEQFF	TGTGCCAGCAGCTTATATTACAATGAGCAGTTCTTC
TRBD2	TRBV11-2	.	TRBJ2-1	CASRFGATSGNEQFF	TGTGCCAGCAGATTCGGGGCCACTAGCGGAAATGAGCAGTTCTTC
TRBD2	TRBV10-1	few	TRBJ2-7	CASSEQPAGTYEQYF	TGCGCCAGCAGTGAGCAGCCAGCGGGAACTTACGAGCAGTACTTC
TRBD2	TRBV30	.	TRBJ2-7	CAADTSGDGEQYF	TGTGCCGCAGATACTAGCGGGGACGGCGAGCAGTACTTC
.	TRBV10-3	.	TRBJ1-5	CAISESTSLNQPQHF	TGTGCCATCAGTGAGTCGACCAGCCTCAATCAGCCCCAGCATTTT
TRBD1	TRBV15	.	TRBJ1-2	CATSANGRGAYGYTF	TGTGCCACCAGCGCTAATGGCAGGGGGGCATATGGCTACACCTTC
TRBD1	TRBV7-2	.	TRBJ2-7	CASSLVGQDYYEQYF	TGTGCCAGCAGCTTAGTGGGACAGGACTACTACGAGCAGTACTTC
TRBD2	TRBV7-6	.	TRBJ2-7	CASSLGTSGTYEQYF	TGTGCCAGCAGCTTAGGGACTAGCGGAACGTACGAGCAGTACTTC
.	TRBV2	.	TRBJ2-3	CASSERILTDTQYF	TGTGCCAGCAGTGAAAGGATTCTCACAGATACGCAGTATTTT
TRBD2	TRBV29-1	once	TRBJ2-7	CSVRLAGISYEQYF	TGCAGCGTCCGACTAGCGGGGATTTCCTACGAGCAGTACTTC
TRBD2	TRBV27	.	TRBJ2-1	CASSPSGGSYNEQFF	TGTGCCAGCAGCCCTAGCGGGGGCTCCTACAATGAGCAGTTCTTC
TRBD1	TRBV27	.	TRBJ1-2	CASSSTGEVYGYTF	TGTGCCAGCAGCTCGACAGGGGAGGTCTATGGCTACACCTTC